Reported below is one T cell receptor (beta chain). The antigen is not known. TCRdb re-called the 5' RACE reads with MiXCR, one entry per CDR3 protein. The data hold roughly 670,000 distinct CDR3 sequences, with around 19% observed a single time. This specimen comes from a study of CD8 T cells in ankylosing spondylitis. Study-level results: Characteristic, it appeared, of ankylosing spondylitis blood was a TCR beta motif of eight highly homologous variants.

Trimming removed 4 bases at V and 0 bases at J, with 7 bases between. This CDR3 has 13 residues. Germline CDR1 and CDR2: MNHNS and SASEGT. The chain couples TRBV6-1 to TRBJ2-7; weak D call: TRBD1 (6 bases). This TCR came from a male donor with ankylosing spondylitis. Sequenced material: blood, either unsorted or a sorted T cell fraction (not recorded which). Here the CDR3 reads CASSGTVSYEQYF. The CDR3, as DNA: TGTGCCAGCAGTGGGACAGTCTCCTACGAGCAGTACTTC.